This record concerns one T cell receptor beta chain sequence. Its matching antigen is unknown. The source of the sample is a study of T-cell memory formation after mild COVID-19. Study information: Largely donor-specific TCR clusters were found. Study results and caveats: Pre-infection memory carried some responding clones, suggesting that cross-reactive memory joined. A second wave expanding day 15 to 37 was CD4+-biased; contracting clones were balanced.

Germline V gene data show CDR1 as SGDLS and CDR2 as YYNGEE. Losses at the gene ends were 3 bases for V and 7 bases for J; bases not matched to a gene: 10. This CDR3 is 16 amino acids long. TCRdb re-analysed the 5' RACE reads in MiXCR, keeping a single row per CDR3 protein. The data hold more than 150,000 distinct CDR3 sequences, with about a fifth observed a single time. J is TRBJ1-6 and V is TRBV9; 7 nucleotides match TRBD1. The sequence was collected from a man younger than 30 who had mild COVID-19 (a few samples of this study predate the infection). Cell type and time point are not known. Sequencing was done on a sample of PBMCs or a T cell subset sorted from them (not recorded which). The DNA of the CDR3 is TGTGCCAGCAGCGGGACCGACAGGGTCGGCAATTCACCCCTCCACTTT. Translating gives CASSGTDRVGNSPLHF.